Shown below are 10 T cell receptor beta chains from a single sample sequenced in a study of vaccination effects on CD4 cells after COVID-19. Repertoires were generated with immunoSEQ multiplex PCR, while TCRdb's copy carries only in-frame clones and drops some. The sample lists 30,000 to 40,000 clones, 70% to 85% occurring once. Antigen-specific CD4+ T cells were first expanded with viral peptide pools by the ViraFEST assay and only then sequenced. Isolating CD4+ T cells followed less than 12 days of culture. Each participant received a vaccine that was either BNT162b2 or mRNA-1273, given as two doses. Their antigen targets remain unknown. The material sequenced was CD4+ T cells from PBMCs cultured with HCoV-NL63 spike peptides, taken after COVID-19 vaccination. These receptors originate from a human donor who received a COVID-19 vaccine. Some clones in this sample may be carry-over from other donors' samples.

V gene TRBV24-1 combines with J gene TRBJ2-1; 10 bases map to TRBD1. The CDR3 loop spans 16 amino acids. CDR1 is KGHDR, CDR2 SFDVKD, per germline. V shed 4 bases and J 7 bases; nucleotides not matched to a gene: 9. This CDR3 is CATSEAGTGVLNEQFF. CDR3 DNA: TGTGCCACCAGTGAAGCCGGGACAGGGGTGTTGAATGAGCAGTTCTTC.

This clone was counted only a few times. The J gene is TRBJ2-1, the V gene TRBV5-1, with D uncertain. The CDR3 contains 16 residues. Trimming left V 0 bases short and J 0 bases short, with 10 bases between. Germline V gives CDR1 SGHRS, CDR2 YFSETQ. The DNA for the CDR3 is TGCGCCAGCAGCTTGGGGGCGGCCGTCTCCTACAATGAGCAGTTCTTC. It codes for CASSLGAAVSYNEQFF.

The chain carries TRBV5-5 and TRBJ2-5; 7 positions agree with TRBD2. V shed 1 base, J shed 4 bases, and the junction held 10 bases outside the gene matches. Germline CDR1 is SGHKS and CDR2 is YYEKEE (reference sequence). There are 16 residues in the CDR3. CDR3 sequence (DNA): TGTGCCAGCAGCTTGCGGGGGGATTTATATTCAGAGACCCAGTACTTC. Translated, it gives CASSLRGDLYSETQYF.

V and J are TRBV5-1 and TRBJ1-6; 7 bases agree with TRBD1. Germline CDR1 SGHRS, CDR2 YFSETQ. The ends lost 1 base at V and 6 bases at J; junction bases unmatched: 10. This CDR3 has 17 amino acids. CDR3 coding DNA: TGCGCCAGCAGCTTGCGTACCCAGGGGGTATCTAATTCACCCCTCCACTTT. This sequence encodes CASSLRTQGVSNSPLHF. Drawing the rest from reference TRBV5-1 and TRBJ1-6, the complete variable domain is KAGVTQTPRYLIKTRGQQVTLSCSPISGHRSVSWYQQTPGQGLQFLFEYFSETQRNKGNFPGRFSGRQFSNSRSEMNVSTLELGDSALYLCASSLRTQGVSNSPLHFGNGTRLTVT.

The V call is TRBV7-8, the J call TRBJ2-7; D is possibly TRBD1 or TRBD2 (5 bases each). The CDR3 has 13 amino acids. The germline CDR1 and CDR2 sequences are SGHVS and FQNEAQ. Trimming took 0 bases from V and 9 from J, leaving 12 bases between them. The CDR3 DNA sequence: TGTGCCAGCAGCTTAGCGGACTCGCAGGGGCAGTACGTC. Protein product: CASSLADSQGQYV.

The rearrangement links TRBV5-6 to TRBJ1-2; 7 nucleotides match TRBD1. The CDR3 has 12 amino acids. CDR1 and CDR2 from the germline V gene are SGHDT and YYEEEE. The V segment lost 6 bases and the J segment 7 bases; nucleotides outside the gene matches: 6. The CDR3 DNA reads TGTGCCAGCATACGACAGGGTTCTGGCTACACCTTC. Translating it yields CASIRQGSGYTF.

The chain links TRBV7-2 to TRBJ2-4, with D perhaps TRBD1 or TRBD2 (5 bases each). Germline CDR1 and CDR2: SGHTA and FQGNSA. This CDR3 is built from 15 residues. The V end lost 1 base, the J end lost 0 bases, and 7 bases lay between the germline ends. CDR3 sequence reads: CASSLGGVAKNIQYF. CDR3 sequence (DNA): TGTGCCAGCAGCTTAGGAGGGGTAGCCAAAAACATTCAGTACTTC.

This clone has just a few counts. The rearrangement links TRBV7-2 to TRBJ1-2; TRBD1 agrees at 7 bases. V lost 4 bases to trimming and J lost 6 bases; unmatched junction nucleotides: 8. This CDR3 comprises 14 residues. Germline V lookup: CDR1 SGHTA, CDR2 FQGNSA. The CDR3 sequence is CASSSYETGNGYTF. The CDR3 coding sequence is TGTGCCAGCAGCTCCTACGAGACAGGGAATGGCTACACCTTC.

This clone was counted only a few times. The DNA of the CDR3 is TGTGCCAGCGGGAGGGGGCTGGAGCCCCAGCATTTT. It yields the protein CASGRGLEPQHF. The chain carries TRBV6-5 and TRBJ1-5; 7 bases are a match to TRBD1. Germline CDR1 is MNHEY and CDR2 is SVGAGI. The CDR3 covers 12 residues. V was pared by 8 bases and J by 8 bases, with 6 bases of the junction left unmatched.

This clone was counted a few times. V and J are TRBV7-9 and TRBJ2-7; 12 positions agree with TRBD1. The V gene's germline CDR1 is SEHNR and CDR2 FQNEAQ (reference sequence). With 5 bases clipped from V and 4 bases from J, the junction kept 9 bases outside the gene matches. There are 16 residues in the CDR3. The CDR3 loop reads CASSKGRDRGRYEQYV. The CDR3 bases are TGTGCCAGCAGCAAGGGTCGGGACAGGGGGCGGTACGAGCAGTACGTC.